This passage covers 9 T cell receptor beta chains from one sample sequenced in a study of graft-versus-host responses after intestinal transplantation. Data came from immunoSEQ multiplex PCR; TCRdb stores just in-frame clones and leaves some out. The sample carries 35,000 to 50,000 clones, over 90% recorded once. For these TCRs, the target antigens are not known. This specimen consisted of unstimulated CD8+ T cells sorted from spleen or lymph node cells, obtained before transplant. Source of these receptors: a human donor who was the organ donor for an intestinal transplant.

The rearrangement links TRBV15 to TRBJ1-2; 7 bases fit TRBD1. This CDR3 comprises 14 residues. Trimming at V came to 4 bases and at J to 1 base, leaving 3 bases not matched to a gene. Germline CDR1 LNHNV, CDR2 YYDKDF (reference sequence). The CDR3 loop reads CATSMDRSNYGYTF. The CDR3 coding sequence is TGTGCCACCAGCATGGACAGGAGTAACTATGGCTACACCTTC. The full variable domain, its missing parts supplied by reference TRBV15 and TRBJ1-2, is DAMVIQNPRYQVTQFGKPVTLSCSQTLNHNVMYWYQQKSSQAPKLLFHYYDKDFNNEADTPDNFQSRRPNTSFCFLDIRSPGLGDTAMYLCATSMDRSNYGYTFGSGTRLTVV.

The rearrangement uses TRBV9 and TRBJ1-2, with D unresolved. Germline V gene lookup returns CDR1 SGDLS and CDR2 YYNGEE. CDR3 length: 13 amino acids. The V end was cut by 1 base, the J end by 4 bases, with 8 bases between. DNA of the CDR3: TGTGCCAGCAGCGTAACGGTGAGCTATGGCTACACCTTC. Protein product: CASSVTVSYGYTF.

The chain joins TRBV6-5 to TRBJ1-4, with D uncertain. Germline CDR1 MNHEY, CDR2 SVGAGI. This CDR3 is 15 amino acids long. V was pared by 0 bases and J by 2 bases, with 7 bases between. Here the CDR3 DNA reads TGTGCCAGCAGTTACTCGCAGCCTACTAATGAAAAACTGTTTTTT. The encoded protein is CASSYSQPTNEKLFF.

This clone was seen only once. The CDR3 protein is CASIRIAWSFTSSYNEQFF. The CDR3, as DNA: TGTGCCAGCATTCGGATCGCGTGGTCCTTCACCAGCTCCTACAATGAGCAGTTCTTC. The chain combines TRBV5-6 with TRBJ2-1; D is undetermined. Deletions cut 6 bases from V and 0 bases from J, with 25 bases between. The CDR3 consists of 19 residues. Germline V gene sequence: CDR1 SGHDT, CDR2 YYEEEE.

The DNA of the CDR3 is TGTGCCAGCAGTAAGGGACAGAGCTCCTACGAGCAGTACTTC. It translates to CASSKGQSSYEQYF. V usage is TRBV6-5 and J usage is TRBJ2-7; 7 bases map to TRBD1. V was pared by 5 bases and J by 0 bases, with 4 bases of the junction left unmatched. This CDR3 has 14 residues. Germline V CDR1 and CDR2: MNHEY, SVGAGI.

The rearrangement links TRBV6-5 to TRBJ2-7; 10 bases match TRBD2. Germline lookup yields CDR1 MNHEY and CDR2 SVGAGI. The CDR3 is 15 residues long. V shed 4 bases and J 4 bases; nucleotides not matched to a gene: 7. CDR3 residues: CASSFTLAGSYEQYF. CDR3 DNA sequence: TGTGCCAGCAGTTTTACACTAGCGGGGTCATACGAGCAGTACTTC.

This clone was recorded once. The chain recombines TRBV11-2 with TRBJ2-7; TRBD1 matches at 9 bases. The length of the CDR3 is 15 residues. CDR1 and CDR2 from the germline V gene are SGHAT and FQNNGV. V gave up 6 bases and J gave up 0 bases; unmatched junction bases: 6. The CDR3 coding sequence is TGTGCCAGCAGGCCGGGACAGGGAAGCTCCTACGAGCAGTACTTC. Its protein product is CASRPGQGSSYEQYF.

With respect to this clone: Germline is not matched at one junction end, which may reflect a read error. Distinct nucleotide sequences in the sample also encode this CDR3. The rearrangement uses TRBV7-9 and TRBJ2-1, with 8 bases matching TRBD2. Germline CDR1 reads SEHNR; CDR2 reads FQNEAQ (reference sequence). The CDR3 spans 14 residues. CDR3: CASSLAGTYNEQFF. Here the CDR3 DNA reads TGTGCCAGTAGCTTAGCGGGGACATACAATGAGCAGTTCTTC.

The CDR3 region has the DNA TGTGCCTGGACCCCTGCGGTGTCCTACGAGCAGTACTTC. This translates into CAWTPAVSYEQYF. The chain recombines TRBV30 with TRBJ2-7, with no clear D. CDR3 size: 13 residues. Germline V gives CDR1 GTSNPN, CDR2 SVGIG (reference sequence). V shed 4 bases and J shed 1 base, with 11 bases lying between them.